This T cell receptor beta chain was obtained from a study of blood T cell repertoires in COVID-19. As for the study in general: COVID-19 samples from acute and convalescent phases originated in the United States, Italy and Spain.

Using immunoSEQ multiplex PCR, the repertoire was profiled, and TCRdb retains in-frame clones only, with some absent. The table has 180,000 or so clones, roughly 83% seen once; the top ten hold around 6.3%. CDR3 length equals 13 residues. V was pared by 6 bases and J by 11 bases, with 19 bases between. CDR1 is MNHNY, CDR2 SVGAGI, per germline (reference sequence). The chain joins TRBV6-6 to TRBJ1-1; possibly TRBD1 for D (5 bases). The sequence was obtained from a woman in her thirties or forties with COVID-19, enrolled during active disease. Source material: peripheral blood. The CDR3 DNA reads TGTGCCAGCAGCCGCACCAGGGCGGCCGTGGCTTTCTTT. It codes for CASSRTRAAVAFF.